These T cell receptor beta chains were read from a single sample in a study of T cell changes during pregnancy in multiple sclerosis. Sequencing used immunoSEQ multiplex PCR; TCRdb keeps in-frame clones, though not all of them. In the table there are just under 100,000 clones, 93% of which are singletons. The input for sequencing was peripheral blood, taken after pregnancy. The receptor source for this set is a female donor with multiple sclerosis, enrolled in a pregnancy study. CDR3s include the opening cysteine and the closing phenylalanine or tryptophan. D genes are given only for firm matches. Part of the rows lack a size; the others show once, few, many or a class for expanded clones.

j_gene	d_gene	v_gene	abundance	CDR3nt	CDR3aa
TRBJ2-1	NA	TRBV19	NA	TGTGCCAGTAGTATAGACACAGGGTCCTACAATGAGCAGTTCTTC	CASSIDTGSYNEQFF
TRBJ2-3	TRBD2	TRBV5-3	NA	TGTGCCAGAAGCTTGGCTACTAGCGGGAGCGATACGCAGTATTTT	CARSLATSGSDTQYF
TRBJ1-4	NA	TRBV5-1	NA	TGCGCCAGCAGCTTGGCCCGGGTTACAACTAATGAAAAACTGTTTTTT	CASSLARVTTNEKLFF
TRBJ2-1	NA	TRBV6-1	NA	TGTGCCAGCAGGGAGGGACCCGCACGGGCCGGGGAGCAGTTCTTC	CASREGPARAGEQFF
TRBJ1-2	TRBD1	TRBV9	NA	TGTGCCAGCAGAGATCTTGGAGGGGGCTCTAACTATGGCTACACCTTC	CASRDLGGGSNYGYTF
TRBJ2-5	NA	TRBV15	NA	TGTGCCACCAGCAGAGTCAGGGTTCGGGAGACCCAGTACTTC	CATSRVRVRETQYF
TRBJ2-7	NA	TRBV19	NA	TGTGCCAGTAGTATAGGAGGCACCTACGAGCAGTACTTC	CASSIGGTYEQYF
TRBJ1-1	NA	TRBV12-5	NA	TGTGCTAGTGGTTTGGCACTAGGGCTGAACACTGAAGCTTTCTTT	CASGLALGLNTEAFF
TRBJ1-1	NA	TRBV7-3	NA	TGTGCCAGCAGCTTAACGCGGTGGACTGAAGCTTTCTTT	CASSLTRWTEAFF
TRBJ2-1	NA	TRBV4-1	NA	TGCGCCAGCAGCCAAGAACGGGAGACCTACAATGAGCAGTTCTTC	CASSQERETYNEQFF
TRBJ2-2	TRBD1	TRBV9	NA	TGTGCCAGCAGCTATCGTACAGGGGGCTGGGACACCGGGGAGCTGTTTTTT	CASSYRTGGWDTGELFF
TRBJ2-3	NA	TRBV4-2	NA	TGTGCCAGCAGCCGGAAAGCTACGGGACTCCTATTCACAGATACGCAGTATTTT	CASSRKATGLLFTDTQYF
TRBJ1-3	NA	TRBV28	NA	TGTGCCAGCAGTTTCAGGGGTGCCGGAAACACCATATATTTT	CASSFRGAGNTIYF
TRBJ2-1	TRBD2	TRBV6-6	NA	TGTGCCAGCAGCTCCGGACTAGCGGGACTCAATGAGCAGTTCTTC	CASSSGLAGLNEQFF
TRBJ2-1	TRBD2	TRBV7-9	NA	TGTGCCAGCCCTCCGGGACTAGCGGGAGGGGAGCAGTTCTTC	CASPPGLAGGEQFF
TRBJ2-3	NA	TRBV9	NA	TGTGCCAGCAGCTTACAAGTCACAGATACGCAGTATTTT	CASSLQVTDTQYF
TRBJ2-1	TRBD2	TRBV18	NA	TGTGCCAGCTCACCAACTAGCGGGAGCAATGAGCAGTTCTTC	CASSPTSGSNEQFF
TRBJ2-4	NA	TRBV29-1	NA	TGCAGCGGCCCTCCCCGGGGAGCCAAAAACATTCAGTACTTC	CSGPPRGAKNIQYF
TRBJ2-7	NA	TRBV4-1	NA	TGCGCCAGCAGCCAGGGGAGACTGGTCTCCTACGAGCAGTACTTC	CASSQGRLVSYEQYF
TRBJ1-3	NA	TRBV2	NA	TGTGCCAGCACTAGGGAGGGAAACACCATATATTTT	CASTREGNTIYF
TRBJ2-7	TRBD1	TRBV28	NA	TGTGCCAGCAGTCCCCGACAGGGGGCGTACGAGCAGTACTTC	CASSPRQGAYEQYF
TRBJ2-2	TRBD2	TRBV5-1	NA	TGCGCCAGCAGCTTGGAAGAATCCGGGAGGGAAACCGGGGAGCTGTTTTTT	CASSLEESGRETGELFF
TRBJ2-1	TRBD1	TRBV5-1	NA	TGCGCCAGCAGCTGGGGGGACAGGGGCAATGAGCAGTTCTTC	CASSWGDRGNEQFF
TRBJ2-1	NA	TRBV5-5	NA	TGTGCCAGCAGCTTGGCTATCAGGGTCAGAGACAATGAGCAGTTCTTC	CASSLAIRVRDNEQFF
TRBJ1-4	TRBD1	TRBV28	NA	TGTGCCAGCAGTTTACCAGGGGGGAATGAAAAACTGTTTTTT	CASSLPGGNEKLFF
TRBJ2-2	NA	TRBV9	NA	TGTGCCAGCAGCGTCTCACCTAAACTTACCGGGGAGCTGTTTTTT	CASSVSPKLTGELFF
TRBJ2-5	TRBD1	TRBV10-3	NA	TGTGCCATCAGTTCCAGGGGGAAAGAGACCCAGTACTTC	CAISSRGKETQYF
TRBJ2-5	TRBD2	TRBV5-4	NA	TGTGCCAGCAGCTCCCCCCGACTAGCGGGAAGGGGAAGGGAGACCCAGTACTTC	CASSSPRLAGRGRETQYF
TRBJ2-1	NA	TRBV30	NA	TGTGCCTGGAGTGCGGACTCTTATACCAATGAGCAGTTCTTC	CAWSADSYTNEQFF
TRBJ1-2	NA	TRBV7-9	NA	TGTGCCAGCAGCTTAGATATGCAGGGTAGGGAAGGCTACACCTTC	CASSLDMQGREGYTF
TRBJ1-1	NA	TRBV7-9	NA	TGTGCCAGCAGCTCCGGACTTGACACTGAAGCTTTCTTT	CASSSGLDTEAFF
TRBJ2-4	TRBD2	TRBV4-2	NA	TGTGCCAGCAGCCAAGGTACTAGCGGGACTAGCGGGAGAGGGCGCATTCAGTACTTC	CASSQGTSGTSGRGRIQYF
TRBJ2-7	NA	TRBV6-6	NA	TGTGCCAGCACCCAGGGTGGTCTATACGAGCAGTACTTC	CASTQGGLYEQYF
TRBJ2-7	TRBD2	TRBV9	NA	TGTGCCAGCAGCTCCTCCGGGACTAGCTCCTACGAGCAGTACTTC	CASSSSGTSSYEQYF
TRBJ1-1	NA	TRBV10-2	NA	TGCGCCAGCGGAGGCAGGGAAGCTTTCTTT	CASGGREAFF
TRBJ1-2	NA	TRBV2	NA	TGTGCCAGCCCGGGGGGCGGCTACACCTTC	CASPGGGYTF
TRBJ2-7	NA	TRBV28	once	TGTGCCAGCAGTTTAGTCGGGGCGGGGGAGCAGTACTTC	CASSLVGAGEQYF
TRBJ2-7	TRBD1	TRBV6-1	NA	TGTGCCAGCAGTGGGGGACAGGGGAGCTCCTACGAGCAGTACTTC	CASSGGQGSSYEQYF
TRBJ2-1	TRBD1	TRBV9	few	TGTGCCAGCAGCGTAGTCACGACAGGGCGTAATGAGCAGTTCTTC	CASSVVTTGRNEQFF
TRBJ2-3	TRBD2	TRBV12-5	NA	TGTGCTAGTGGTTTGAGGGTGGGGAGACTAGCGGGAGTGTTGGGAACAGATACGCAGTATTTT	CASGLRVGRLAGVLGTDTQYF